Listed here is a single T cell receptor (beta chain). Its antigen is not yet known. Base qualities were left out, and no much larger clone turns up one base away. The data were taken from a study of cytomegalovirus exposure and HLA in healthy donors (TCRdb year 2017). As for the study more broadly: An earlier analysis of 550 to 700 of the donors reported 250 to 300 Gb of sequence data and some 100 million unique TCR beta sequences from about 200 million T cells. High-throughput TCR immunosequencing, statistical association of individual TCRs with disease status, and machine learning were combined to predict cytomegalovirus infection status. Approximately 310 gigabases of sequencing data and approximately 92 million unique TCR sequences made up an early release that covered approximately 650 HLA-typed donors. Typing coverage differed by locus: A, B, C, DRB1 and DQB1 were typed in roughly 629-630 donors, DQA1 in about 500, DPA1 in some 610, and DPB1 in just under 480. A later genetic analysis used genome-wide SNP genotypes for 398 of the 666 donors, treating that subset as a discovery cohort. A handful of DR-DQ haplotypes were treated as single units for association and clustering because of strong linkage in the cohort. The T cell repertoires of under 700 subjects were profiled by immunosequencing and related to cytomegalovirus serostatus. In the later analysis, no new phenotypic data were used to find candidate immune exposures; instead, reliance was placed on TCR beta sequences and their occurrence across donors. Every repertoire in the discovery cohort had been generated on one and the same sequencing platform. Of the approximately 400 genotyped donors, 80% to 90% were placed in the genetic ancestry cluster associated with self-reported Caucasian donors. Among some 410 genotyped donors of the cohort, an average of approximately 250,000 unique TCR beta nucleotide sequences were sequenced per donor, about a sixth of them non-productive. Alongside the repertoire data, information on donor age, sex, ethnicity and CMV serostatus was compiled. A later analysis re-analyzed previously published TCR beta repertoires from 666 donors and added high-resolution HLA genotyping to study TCR occurrence patterns. To decide whether each TCR beta V gene segment behaved as functional or pseudogenic, an earlier analysis of 587 of the donors relied on high-throughput TCR beta sequencing. HLA typing included class I and class II loci at four-digit resolution. Besides the first cohort of under 700 subjects, a separate validation cohort made up of roughly 130 different subjects was used. The study aimed to test whether cataloging public T cell receptors could reveal signatures of past pathogen exposure. What the study reported, not specific to this receptor: Because counts were too low, around 18 rarely observed V segments, including chromosome 9 orphons, were left out of the earlier analysis of about 620 of the donors. Specific HLA alleles were associated with 16,951 TCR beta sequences at a false discovery rate of 0.05 in a later analysis. Linkage disequilibrium might explain the correlated functional status among segregating V segments, but an unknown experimental factor could not be excluded. Compared with equally common non-associated chains, HLA-associated TCR beta chains in a later analysis were more clonally expanded and had lower generation probabilities. In an earlier analysis of roughly 500 of the donors, most TCR beta V segments appeared in productive rearrangements about 87% or about 30% of the time, broadly matching IMGT annotations. The study listed approximately 150 TCR beta chains as associated with cytomegalovirus. Most CMV-associated TCR beta chains appeared to be HLA-restricted in a later analysis, and the HLA associations seemed to be driven largely by CMV exposure. Strong co-occurrence of HLA alleles, especially DR and DQ, made assigning TCR associations to individual alleles difficult. A few of the identified cytomegalovirus-associated TCR beta chains were confirmed in vitro to be specific for cytomegalovirus antigens. Only TCR beta chains were sequenced in this cohort, and the absence of alpha or paired-chain data limited detectable features. Because HLA typing was unavailable for some donors at each locus, only the typed subset was used in association tests. Most TCR sequences were observed very rarely across donors, whereas some public TCRs were present in many individuals. Sequencing depth was assumed to be roughly uniform across donors in the presence/absence analyses, though that assumption may not hold. Compared with the 666-donor mean, donors in an Asian-associated ancestry cluster had fewer N-insertions in productive TCRs, according to a later genetic analysis. A further reported finding was that TCR beta sequences accurately predicted the HLA-A and HLA-B alleles for most subjects in the first cohort. The authors suggested that the approach could potentially be extended to other disease states and immunological phenotypes. The classifier was reported to diagnose cytomegalovirus status with high specificity and sensitivity in both the original and validation cohorts. Some IMGT-functional V segments, including TRBV6-2 and TRBV6-3, could not be distinguished by the 87-base-pair reads and were therefore excluded. An association between a missense DCLRE1C variant and V-gene and J-gene trimming of TCR beta chains was found in a later genetic analysis and replicated in an independent cohort. According to a later analysis, parvovirus B19, influenza, CMV and Epstein-Barr virus appeared linked to several top co-occurrence clusters. A group of highly shared sequence variants was considered likely to be a technical artifact of the sequencing pipeline. CMV serostatus was the only immune exposure information available for the cohort. In a later analysis, TCR association rates were found to vary across HLA loci, with the most associated TCRs seen for DRB1 alleles and the fewest for HLA-C alleles.

To prepare the library, the immunoSEQ multiplex PCR assay was applied. A mixture of 60 forward primers for TCR Vbeta segments and 13 reverse primers for TCR Jbeta segments was used in the multiplex PCR. The CDR3 region of rearranged TCR beta genes was amplified from genomic DNA by a multiplex PCR assay. On the Illumina HiSeq System, the amplified TCR beta libraries were sequenced as 87-base-pair reads. The study's processing was this. In a later analysis, 77 million or so unique TCR beta chains were counted across the approximately 640 repertoires, and roughly 10 million of these chains were shared by at least two donors. Raw reads were error-corrected and collapsed into unique sequences by a nearest-neighbor algorithm in which closely related sequences were merged to remove PCR and sequencing errors. CDR3 sequences were aligned to IMGT reference sequences to assign V, D and J gene segments. For a sequence to be retained, a match of at least six nucleotides was required to both a V gene segment and a J gene segment. A rearrangement was called productive if the CDR3 had no stop codons and remained in frame with V and J, and every other rearrangement was called non-productive. Following IMGT convention, CDR3 was defined as the stretch from the second conserved V-encoded cysteine to the conserved J-encoded phenylalanine. Sequences without an unambiguous match to a single V gene segment were excluded from the earlier analysis of a few hundred of the donors. In an earlier analysis of approximately 560 of the donors, a V segment was called functional when productive rearrangements were above 56.7%, and segregating when the standard deviation between donors exceeded 5%. To diagnose cytomegalovirus status from the catalog of TCR beta chain sequences, a statistical classification framework was built. In a later analysis, TCR nucleotide sequences were compared against IMGT/GENE-DB human TR gene sequences so that V and J genes could be assigned. Using the TCRdist pipeline, a later analysis assigned CDR3 sequences along with most-parsimonious VDJ recombination scenarios. In a later analysis, every TCR beta chain was defined by the combination of its CDR3 amino acid sequence and its V-gene family, and reads without a unique V-gene family were dropped. A later analysis removed several hundred highly shared, low-generation-probability nucleotide sequences to deal with suspected cross-contamination and a sequencing artifact. In a later analysis, a clonal expansion index for each public chain was calculated from normalized within-repertoire ranks of inferred template counts. In a later analysis, generation probabilities were computed with a VDJ recombination model fitted to out-of-frame rearrangements, and the resulting probabilities were checked against IGoR. Hypergeometric tests were used in a later analysis to score TCR-TCR, TCR-HLA and TCR-CMV co-occurrence, with a repertoire-size bias correction applied to the TCR pairs. To estimate false discovery rates, a later analysis permuted the HLA or CMV assignments 20 times. In a later analysis, co-occurring TCRs were grouped using DBSCAN, with TCRdist sequence similarity added in when clustering inside HLA-allele-positive subsets. Repertoires with fewer than 30,000 or more than 120,000 public chains, plus five repertoires with anomalous nucleotide sharing, were excluded from co-occurrence clustering. TCRdb provides this immuneACCESS table in a form limited to in-frame rearrangements. Some clones are lacking; in checked studies, under half of them reflect an unresolved V gene, and why the rest are absent is not known. The V and J calls and the clone size are those of that table, but D and trimming were determined from the DNA. This sample lists under 200,000 clones; roughly 80% were detected once. The ten largest clones add up to roughly 1.5% of the sample.

V is trimmed back by 5 bases and J by 1 base, and the junction contains 4 bases that no gene match accounts for. Reading the germline V gene gives CDR1 SGDLS and CDR2 YYNGEE. From its cysteine to its phenylalanine, the CDR3 spans 14 amino acids. Only CDR3 DNA is held: 42 bases, read in frame from base 1. The cohort was made up of about 610 healthy bone marrow donors. All cohort members were sampled while nominally healthy, although unrecorded immune exposures were likely present. The donor was CMV seronegative and belonged to the group of roughly 330 seronegative cohort members. A peripheral blood sample was provided by each donor, and peripheral blood mononuclear cells were used for TCR beta sequencing. The Qiagen DNeasy Blood Extraction Kit was used to extract genomic DNA from the blood cell samples.

This receptor chain uses TRBV9 and TRBJ2-3, and 7 bases in between align with TRBD2. The sequence came from a woman in her twenties or thirties in good health and CMV-seronegative. Input material: PBMCs. The CDR3 reads CASSIGGGTDTQYF. The DNA sequence follows: TGTGCCAGCAGTATTGGGGGGGGCACAGATACGCAGTATTTT. Reference TRBV9 and TRBJ2-3 proteins supply the regions before and after the CDR3; the full variable domain is: DSGVTQTPKHLITATGQRVTLRCSPRSGDLSVYWYQQSLDQGLQFLIQYYNGEERAKGNILERFSAQQFPDLHSELNLSSLELGDSALYFCASSIGGGTDTQYFGPGTRLTVL.